This TCR beta chain comes out of a study of T cell repertoires in cytomegalovirus infection. Study overall: CMV epitopes in the study were HLA-C-restricted (recently identified) and HLA-B-restricted (well studied). It can be stated that public TCR beta signatures indicated CMV infection as well as a matching HLA type.

This clonotype was counted at least ten times. Antigen unknown. TCRdb re-called the reads through MiXCR, storing one row per CDR3 protein. The sample holds hundreds of thousands of distinct CDR3 sequences; roughly 43% are singletons and the top ten take 40% to 50%. Sequences were derived from cultured PBMCs, sampled from culture after CMV antigen stimulation. This TCR was recovered from a human donor in good health (CMV status not recorded). Some clones in this sample may be carry-over from other donors' samples.

The CDR3 loop reads CASSLAAQGNYGYTF. The CDR3 nucleotides read TGTGCCAGCAGTTTAGCAGCACAGGGTAACTATGGCTACACCTTC. V gene TRBV28 combines with J gene TRBJ1-2, with D perhaps TRBD1 (6 bases). Trimming took off 2 bases at V and 1 base at J, with 11 bases between the two ends. The CDR3 length is 15 residues. Germline-derived CDR1 and CDR2 are MDHEN and SYDVKM.